These 24 T cell receptor beta chains were all obtained from the same sample, sequenced in a study of blood T cell repertoires in COVID-19. The protocol was immunoSEQ multiplex PCR, while the TCRdb copy is restricted to in-frame clones and leaves out a portion. The sample comprises 190,000 or so clones, around nine tenths of which are singletons, and about 4% rests with the top ten. Source material: PBMCs or T cells enriched from blood (not recorded which). The receptors were gathered from a woman under 40 who had been exposed to COVID-19.

The genes are TRBV3-1 (or the pseudogene TRBV3-2) and TRBJ2-7, with TRBD2 identical over 10 bases. Germline-derived CDR1 and CDR2 are LGHDT and YNNKEL (reference sequence). The J segment lost 0 bases and the V segment lost 3 bases, leaving 8 bases of the junction unmatched. This CDR3 has 17 residues. The CDR3 coding sequence is TGTGCCAGCAGCCACGAGACTAGCGGGTTCAGCTCCTACGAGCAGTACTTC. This sequence encodes CASSHETSGFSSYEQYF.

The J gene is TRBJ2-1, the V gene TRBV28, with 7 bases matching TRBD1. J lost 2 bases, V lost 4 bases, and 5 bases had no gene match. The CDR3 sequence is 15 residues long. Germline CDR1 reads MDHEN; CDR2 reads SYDVKM. The DNA of the CDR3 is TGTGCCAGCAGTTACGGACAGGCCACCTACAATGAGCAGTTCTTC. Its translation: CASSYGQATYNEQFF.

The CDR3 bases are TGTGCCAGAAGCTCCCGGGCGCTAGCGGGGGGGAAGCATACGCAGTATTTT. Its translation: CARSSRALAGGKHTQYF. This rearrangement joins TRBV5-3 to TRBJ2-3; 12 nucleotides align to TRBD2. TRBV5-3 is annotated as an ORF whose role is uncertain. The CDR3 has 17 amino acids. Germline trimming cut 3 bases from V and 7 bases from J; bases unmatched to any gene: 12.

The CDR3 spells CASSSLQGARDTQYF. CDR3 sequence (DNA): TGTGCCAGCAGCTCCTTACAGGGGGCCAGAGATACGCAGTATTTT. The chain couples TRBV5-4 to TRBJ2-3; TRBD1 matches 9 bases. The CDR3 spans 15 residues. Unmatched junction bases numbered 7, after V lost 3 bases and J lost 5 bases. Germline assignment: CDR1 SGHNT and CDR2 YYREEE (reference sequence). Variable domain in full (rest from reference TRBV5-4 and TRBJ2-3): ETGVTQSPTHLIKTRGQQVTLRCSSQSGHNTVSWYQQALGQGPQFIFQYYREEENGRGNFPPRFSGLQFPNYSSELNVNALELDDSALYLCASSSLQGARDTQYFGPGTRLTVL.

The chain combines TRBV27 with TRBJ1-6; the D gene is possibly TRBD1 (6 bases). In germline, CDR1 is MNHEY, CDR2 SMNVEV (reference sequence). The germline V and J ends were trimmed by 6 bases and 6 bases, with 15 bases remaining between them. CDR3 length: 15 amino acids. Here the CDR3 reads CASSPTRTVNSPLHF. As DNA, the CDR3 is TGTGCCAGCAGCCCTACGCGGACAGTTAATTCACCCCTCCACTTT.

This chain connects TRBV3-1 (or the pseudogene TRBV3-2) to TRBJ2-3, with 7 bases aligning to TRBD2. Germline trimming cut 1 base from V and 6 bases from J; bases unmatched to any gene: 10. The CDR3 extends over 16 amino acids. Germline CDR1 is LGHDT and CDR2 is YNNKEL (reference sequence). CDR3 in DNA: TGTGCCAGCAGCCAAGGCGGACTAGGGCTGAGGGATACGCAGTATTTT. This gives the protein CASSQGGLGLRDTQYF.

V gene TRBV28 combines with J gene TRBJ1-5; D possibly corresponds to TRBD1 (5 bases). The CDR3 has 14 amino acids. Germline assignment: CDR1 MDHEN and CDR2 SYDVKM. With 6 bases removed from V and 3 bases from J, the gap between germline ends came to 12 bases. The CDR3 is CASRRDSLNQPQHF. CDR3 in DNA: TGTGCCAGCAGGCGAGACAGTCTCAATCAGCCCCAGCATTTT. The variable domain in full, with the rest retrieved from reference TRBV28 and TRBJ1-5, is DVKVTQSSRYLVKRTGEKVFLECVQDMDHENMFWYRQDPGLGLRLIYFSYDVKMKEKGDIPEGYSVSREKKERFSLILESASTNQTSMYLCASRRDSLNQPQHFGDGTRLSIL.

As DNA, the CDR3 is TGCGCCAGCACCGATATAGACAGGGGGATAGTCTATGGCTACACCTTC. This gives the protein CASTDIDRGIVYGYTF. The chain carries TRBV4-1 and TRBJ1-2; 9 bases fit TRBD1. The CDR3 extends over 16 amino acids. CDR1 MGHRA and CDR2 YSYEKL come from the germline V gene. V was pared by 7 bases and J by 4 bases, with 13 bases of the junction left unmatched.

The V and J genes are TRBV7-3 and TRBJ1-2; D not resolved. V lost 6 bases and J lost 4, with 9 bases in between. CDR3 length: 12 amino acids. Germline loops: CDR1 SGHTA, CDR2 FQGTGA. The CDR3 reads CASRGAVYGYTF. DNA of the CDR3: TGTGCCAGCAGAGGCGCGGTCTATGGCTACACCTTC.

The J gene is TRBJ1-1, the V gene TRBV5-1, with unresolved D. Germline CDR1 and CDR2: SGHRS and YFSETQ. With 1 base removed from V and 7 bases from J, the gap between germline ends came to 5 bases. This CDR3 contains 11 residues. The CDR3 spells CASSLSGEAFF. The CDR3 nucleotides read TGCGCCAGCAGCTTGTCGGGTGAAGCTTTCTTT. The full variable domain, in which reference TRBV5-1 and TRBJ1-1 provide the parts outside the CDR3, is KAGVTQTPRYLIKTRGQQVTLSCSPISGHRSVSWYQQTPGQGLQFLFEYFSETQRNKGNFPGRFSGRQFSNSRSEMNVSTLELGDSALYLCASSLSGEAFFGQGTRLTVV.

A single count supports this clone. The CDR3 region has the DNA TGTGCCAGCAGCCCGGGTCTTTCATCGTCCTACGAGCAGTACTTC. This sequence encodes CASSPGLSSSYEQYF. The chain couples TRBV6-5 to TRBJ2-7; no firm D call. The V end was cut by 6 bases, the J end by 1 base, with 16 bases between. The CDR3 is 15 residues long. The germline gives CDR1 MNHEY, CDR2 SVGAGI.

This chain connects TRBV11-2 to TRBJ2-1; 9 bases fit TRBD2. J lost 6 bases, V lost 1 base, and 10 bases had no gene match. The V gene's germline CDR1 is SGHAT and CDR2 FQNNGV. This CDR3 spans 17 amino acids. CDR3 amino acids: CASSLGRGGGARNEQFF. In nucleotides, the CDR3 is TGTGCCAGCAGCTTAGGTCGTGGCGGGGGGGCCCGCAATGAGCAGTTCTTC.

The rearrangement links TRBV20-1 to TRBJ1-2; D uncertain. V gave up 3 bases and J gave up 3 bases, with 8 bases separating them. From germline, CDR1 is DFQATT and CDR2 SNEGSKA (reference sequence). This CDR3 is 12 amino acids long. CDR3 coding DNA: TGCAGTGCTAGTATACAGTACTATGGCTACACCTTC. Amino acid sequence: CSASIQYYGYTF.

A single count supports this clone. The genes are TRBV6-1 and TRBJ1-3; D is ambiguous. The CDR3 covers 16 residues. CDR1 is MNHNS and CDR2 is SASEGT in the germline V gene. V lost 0 bases, J lost 0 bases, and 9 bases lay in between. CDR3 nucleotides: TGTGCCAGCAGTGAAGCGCTTTCGGTCTCTGGAAACACCATATATTTT. Amino acids: CASSEALSVSGNTIYF.

The chain carries TRBV5-5 and TRBJ1-2; D ambiguous. Germline CDR1 and CDR2: SGHKS and YYEKEE (reference sequence). Trimming removed 2 bases from V and 2 bases from J, with 7 bases in between. CDR3 length: 13 residues. CDR3 in DNA: TGTGCCAGCAGCTTTGAGGGAAACTATGGCTACACCTTC. Amino acid sequence: CASSFEGNYGYTF.

The chain uses TRBV10-1 and TRBJ2-7, with D maybe TRBD2 (5 bases). The germline V gene encodes CDR1 WNHNN and CDR2 SYGVQD (reference sequence). V was trimmed by 3 bases and J by 0 bases, leaving 6 bases between them. There are 13 residues in the CDR3. The CDR3 sequence: CASSDRGSYEQYF. For the CDR3, the DNA is TGCGCCAGCAGTGATCGGGGCTCCTACGAGCAGTACTTC.

The chain uses TRBV3-1 (or the pseudogene TRBV3-2) and TRBJ2-7; the D gene is possibly TRBD1 (5 bases). Trimming shortened V by 4 bases and J by 5 bases, and 12 bases separated the two germline ends. CDR3 size: 13 residues. The germline V gene has CDR1 LGHDT and CDR2 YNNKEL (reference sequence). The CDR3 protein is CASSRRGPDEQYF. CDR3 sequence (DNA): TGTGCCAGCAGCCGAAGGGGTCCTGACGAGCAGTACTTC.

This chain links TRBV4-2 with TRBJ1-5, with D perhaps matching TRBD1 (6 bases). CDR1 LGHNA and CDR2 YNFKEQ come from the germline V gene. The V gene lost 1 base and the J gene lost 2 bases, with 12 bases spanning the gap. The CDR3 runs to 16 residues. This CDR3 is CASSQGGGEGNQPQHF. The CDR3, as DNA: TGTGCCAGCAGCCAAGGTGGGGGCGAGGGCAATCAGCCCCAGCATTTT.

The J gene is TRBJ1-1, the V gene TRBV30, with D uncertain. Germline loops: CDR1 GTSNPN, CDR2 SVGIG (reference sequence). V gave up 0 bases and J gave up 11 bases, with 16 bases separating them. The CDR3 is 13 residues long. CDR3 nucleotide sequence: TGTGCCTGGAGTGTACTGGGTAGAGGTGAGGCTTTCTTT. Protein product: CAWSVLGRGEAFF.

The gene calls are TRBV28 and TRBJ1-3, with D tentatively TRBD1 (5 bases). The CDR3 loop spans 14 amino acids. With 5 bases removed from V and 2 bases from J, the gap between germline ends came to 10 bases. Germline CDR1 reads MDHEN; CDR2 reads SYDVKM. The chain's CDR3 is CASSRSTAGNTIYF. CDR3 nucleotides: TGTGCCAGCAGTCGATCGACAGCTGGAAACACCATATATTTT.

The V and J genes are TRBV27 and TRBJ2-1; TRBD1 aligns across 8 bases. Per the germline V gene, CDR1 is MNHEY and CDR2 is SMNVEV (reference sequence). The CDR3 is 14 amino acids. The trim removed 5 bases at V and 7 bases at J, leaving 7 bases unmatched. Here the CDR3 reads CASSTGTGGNEQFF. The CDR3 DNA reads as TGTGCCAGCAGTACCGGGACAGGAGGAAATGAGCAGTTCTTC.

V gene TRBV6-5 combines with J gene TRBJ2-3; 11 bases align to TRBD1. The CDR3 runs to 15 residues. J lost 2 bases, V lost 6 bases, and 4 bases had no gene match. The germline gives CDR1 MNHEY, CDR2 SVGAGI. The CDR3 nucleotides read TGTGCCAGCAGAGGGACAGGGGGTATCACAGATACGCAGTATTTT. It specifies CASRGTGGITDTQYF.

The chain couples TRBV7-6 to TRBJ2-7, with 10 bases lining up with TRBD1. The CDR3 is 16 residues long. Germline V gives CDR1 SGHVS, CDR2 FNYEAQ. The trim removed 4 bases at V and 6 bases at J, leaving 12 bases unmatched. CDR3: CASSSQPGQGPIEQYF. CDR3 DNA sequence: TGTGCCAGCAGCTCACAGCCGGGACAGGGGCCTATCGAGCAGTACTTC.

The V gene is TRBV11-3, the J gene TRBJ1-1; 7 bases are shared with TRBD1. V dropped 5 bases and J dropped 7; count of bases not matched to a gene: 1. Germline CDR1 and CDR2: SGHNT and YENEEA. This CDR3 is built from 11 residues. This CDR3 reads CASSQGGEAFF. The CDR3, as DNA: TGTGCCAGCAGCCAGGGGGGTGAAGCTTTCTTT.